The next 4 T cell receptor beta chains were all read from a single sample in a study of cytomegalovirus exposure and HLA in healthy donors. PCR primers comprised 60 Vbeta and 13 Jbeta primers. Measured with immunoSEQ multiplex PCR; TCRdb has only the in-frame clones, and not every one. The sample yields 84,000 or so clones, approximately 79% seen once. The source material was PBMCs. Every receptor here comes from a man aged 30 to 45 in good health and CMV-seronegative.

The V and J genes are TRBV5-1 and TRBJ1-6; 8 bases align to TRBD1. The V segment lost 7 bases and the J segment 5 bases; nucleotides outside the gene matches: 2. There are 13 residues in the CDR3. From germline, CDR1 is SGHRS and CDR2 YFSETQ. CDR3 in DNA: TGCGCCAGCGCGGGACAGGATAATTCACCCCTCCACTTT. Protein product: CASAGQDNSPLHF.

Concerning this clone itself: A junction end diverges from the germline sequence, so it may reflect a read error. The identical CDR3 is also encoded by other nucleotide sequences in the sample. The rearrangement uses TRBV4-2 and TRBJ1-6, with D possibly being TRBD1 (6 bases). Per germline, CDR1 LGHNA and CDR2 YNFKEQ. The CDR3 sequence is 16 residues long. Here the CDR3 reads CASSQDPGENNSPLHF. The CDR3, as DNA: TGTGCTAGCAGCCAAGACCCAGGGGAGAATAATTCACCCCTCCACTTT.

V and J are TRBV30 and TRBJ1-2; maybe TRBD1 (6 bases). V gave up 2 bases and J gave up 6 bases, with 10 bases separating them. The length of the CDR3 is 12 residues. CDR1 is GTSNPN and CDR2 is SVGIG in the germline V gene (reference sequence). This chain's CDR3 is CAWSSTGHGYTF. The CDR3 DNA sequence: TGTGCCTGGAGTTCGACAGGACATGGCTACACCTTC.

The J gene is TRBJ1-1, the V gene TRBV10-3; D call uncertain. The V end lost 2 bases, the J end lost 5 bases, and 9 bases lay between the germline ends. Germline lookup yields CDR1 ENHRY and CDR2 SYGVKD. This CDR3 comprises 13 residues. CDR3 residues: CAISEAPETEAFF. CDR3 in DNA: TGTGCCATCAGTGAGGCCCCAGAAACTGAAGCTTTCTTT.